Presented here are 25 T cell receptor beta chains from one specimen sequenced in a study of beta chain features in type 1 diabetes. Overall study findings and caveats: TCRB CDR3s were moderately but significantly shorter in Type 1 diabetes patients in all four CD4+ subsets.

These TCRs are of unknown antigen specificity. As every portion of the isolated RNA was reverse transcribed, the sequencing read expressed TCRB transcripts. Assay: immunoSEQ multiplex PCR; the TCRdb copy retains only in-frame clones and omits some. The sample holds about 650,000 clones; around 12% are singletons and the top ten take around 0.12%. The specimen sequenced was naive CD4+ T cells from blood. The receptors come from a man aged 25 to 40 with type 1 diabetes.

As regards this clone: The identical CDR3 is also encoded by other nucleotide sequences in the sample. The chain links TRBV7-2 to TRBJ1-5, with no clear D. The germline V and J ends were trimmed by 5 bases and 4 bases, with 9 bases remaining between them. Germline CDR1 is SGHTA and CDR2 is FQGNSA. There are 13 residues in the CDR3. CDR3 DNA: TGTGCCAGCAGCCCGGACGGAAATCAGCCCCAGCATTTT. Translating gives CASSPDGNQPQHF.

The rearrangement joins TRBV29-1 to TRBJ2-7; D could derive from TRBD1 or TRBD2 (5 bases each). Trimming removed 7 bases from V and 2 bases from J, with 12 bases in between. Per the germline V gene, CDR1 is SQVTM and CDR2 is ANQGSEA. This CDR3 comprises 12 residues. CDR3 sequence reads: CSASGTAYEQYF. In DNA form, the CDR3 reads TGCAGCGCCTCAGGGACGGCCTACGAGCAGTACTTC.

The CDR3 region is CASSPAGSYGYTF. Here the CDR3 DNA reads TGTGCCAGCTCACCCGCAGGGTCTTATGGCTACACCTTC. The chain couples TRBV18 to TRBJ1-2; D is possibly TRBD1 (5 bases). CDR1 and CDR2 from the germline V gene are KGHSH and LQKENI. V was trimmed by 3 bases and J by 5 bases, leaving 10 bases between them. The CDR3 length is 13 residues.

There are a few counts of this clone. The sample contains more than one DNA sequence encoding this CDR3. The V and J genes are TRBV7-9 and TRBJ2-7; D gene ambiguous. Deletions cut 3 bases from V and 2 bases from J, with 11 bases between. The CDR3 loop spans 14 amino acids. Germline-derived CDR1 and CDR2 are SEHNR and FQNEAQ (reference sequence). The CDR3 sequence: CASSFGAGTYEQYF. The CDR3 DNA is TGTGCCAGCAGCTTCGGTGCAGGCACCTACGAGCAGTACTTC.

Only a few counts were recorded for this clone. The chain combines TRBV6-5 with TRBJ2-3, with TRBD1 matching 7 bases. The length of the CDR3 is 13 residues. J lost 0 bases, V lost 8 bases, and 2 bases had no gene match. Germline V gene lookup returns CDR1 MNHEY and CDR2 SVGAGI. In DNA, the CDR3 is TGTGCCAGCCGGGACAGAAGCACAGATACGCAGTATTTT. This encodes CASRDRSTDTQYF.

Only one count was recorded for this clone. Other nucleotide sequences in the sample specify the same CDR3. CDR3: CASSLAGASNQPQHF. For the CDR3, the DNA is TGCGCCAGCAGCTTGGCAGGGGCGAGCAATCAGCCCCAGCATTTT. This rearrangement joins TRBV5-1 to TRBJ1-5; D perhaps matches TRBD1 (6 bases). The CDR3 spans 15 residues. The germline V gene encodes CDR1 SGHRS and CDR2 YFSETQ. V was pared by 0 bases and J by 1 base, with 8 bases between.

The chain combines TRBV5-1 with TRBJ2-1; a possible D gene is TRBD2 (5 bases). Germline loops: CDR1 SGHRS, CDR2 YFSETQ. Trimming took off 2 bases at V and 15 bases at J, with 12 bases between the two ends. This CDR3 is built from 11 residues. The CDR3 coding sequence is TGCGCCAGCAGCTTAAGGGAGAAGGCGTTCTTC. The encoded protein is CASSLREKAFF. The full variable domain, its missing parts supplied by reference TRBV5-1 and TRBJ2-1, is KAGVTQTPRYLIKTRGQQVTLSCSPISGHRSVSWYQQTPGQGLQFLFEYFSETQRNKGNFPGRFSGRQFSNSRSEMNVSTLELGDSALYLCASSLREKAFFGPGTRLTVL.

The rearrangement joins TRBV6-5 to TRBJ1-4; no clear D gene. This CDR3 comprises 14 residues. The V end was cut by 5 bases, the J end by 5 bases, with 12 bases between. In germline, CDR1 is MNHEY, CDR2 SVGAGI. The CDR3 coding sequence is TGTGCCAGCAGTCCCCAGACGTTCAATGAAAAACTGTTTTTT. Its translation is CASSPQTFNEKLFF.

The V and J genes are TRBV6-1 and TRBJ2-1; weak D call: TRBD2 (5 bases). The germline V and J ends were trimmed by 8 bases and 0 bases, with 8 bases remaining between them. CDR3 length: 13 amino acids. Germline V gives CDR1 MNHNS, CDR2 SASEGT. CDR3 residues: CASVALSYNEQFF. The CDR3 region has the DNA TGTGCCAGCGTAGCGCTCTCCTACAATGAGCAGTTCTTC.

The gene calls are TRBV4-3 and TRBJ2-3, with 16 bases aligning to TRBD2. The CDR3 runs to 19 residues. Germline V gives CDR1 LGHNA, CDR2 YSLEER. V lost 2 bases, J lost 4 bases, and 9 bases stayed unmatched. In DNA form, the CDR3 reads TGCGCCAGCAGCCAACGACCGGGACTAGCGGGGGGGCCCGCAGATACGCAGTATTTT. Protein sequence: CASSQRPGLAGGPADTQYF.

This clone was seen a handful of times. V is TRBV9 and J is TRBJ1-5, with D unresolved. The V gene lost 0 bases and the J gene lost 2 bases, with 9 bases spanning the gap. The CDR3 spans 15 residues. CDR1 is SGDLS and CDR2 is YYNGEE in the germline V gene. DNA for the CDR3: TGTGCCAGCAGCGTAGGAGCTCATGGCAATCAGCCCCAGCATTTT. It translates to CASSVGAHGNQPQHF.

V gene TRBV9 combines with J gene TRBJ2-5, with a weak D call TRBD1 (8 bases). The J call may be wrong; the DNA end is better matched by TRBJ2-7. This CDR3 spans 17 amino acids. Germline-derived CDR1 and CDR2 are SGDLS and YYNGEE. The CDR3, as DNA: TGTGCCAGCAGCCCCTGGGGGGGACAGGTGGGCTCCTACGAGCAGTACTTC. Translated, it gives CASSPWGGQVGSYEQYF.

The CDR3 reads CASSQDRGVDRRNQPQHF. Written as DNA, the CDR3 is TGCGCCAGCAGCCAAGATAGGGGCGTTGACCGGAGAAATCAGCCCCAGCATTTT. The V gene is TRBV4-3, the J gene TRBJ1-5; D perhaps matches TRBD1 (5 bases). Germline CDR1 reads LGHNA; CDR2 reads YSLEER. The germline V and J ends were trimmed by 0 bases and 4 bases, with 19 bases remaining between them. The CDR3 is 18 residues long.

The chain has TRBV29-1 and TRBJ1-1; 10 bases agree with TRBD1. Looked up from germline, CDR1 is SQVTM and CDR2 is ANQGSEA. There are 12 residues in the CDR3. V lost 4 bases, J lost 10 bases, and 6 bases stayed unmatched. For the CDR3, the DNA is TGCAGCGTTGGGTGGGGACAGGGGCGAGCTTTCTTT. Protein product: CSVGWGQGRAFF. The full variable domain, completed using reference TRBV29-1 and TRBJ1-1, is SAVISQKPSRDICQRGTSLTIQCQVDSQVTMMFWYRQQPGQSLTLIATANQGSEATYESGFVIDKFPISRPNLTFSTLTVSNMSPEDSSIYLCSVGWGQGRAFFGQGTRLTVV.

This clone was recorded a few times. The chain joins TRBV19 to TRBJ1-5; D gene ambiguous. This CDR3 contains 13 residues. The germline CDR1 and CDR2 sequences are LNHDA and SQIVND (reference sequence). V lost 5 bases and J lost 5, with 10 bases in between. CDR3 sequence: CASSEQLYQPQHF. CDR3 nucleotide sequence: TGTGCCAGTAGTGAACAGCTCTATCAGCCCCAGCATTTT.

V usage is TRBV4-1 and J usage is TRBJ2-3, with 9 bases identical to TRBD2. Trimming cost V 6 bases and J 1 base; bases outside gene matches: 8. Germline CDR1 is MGHRA and CDR2 is YSYEKL. The CDR3 is 16 residues long. CDR3 loop: CASRGASGVRTDTQYF. CDR3 nucleotide sequence: TGCGCCAGCAGGGGGGCTAGCGGGGTACGCACAGATACGCAGTATTTT.

The chain is built from TRBV5-1 and TRBJ1-5; no firm D call. Deletions cut 0 bases from V and 1 base from J, with 11 bases between. The CDR3 spans 16 residues. The germline CDR1 and CDR2 sequences are SGHRS and YFSETQ. The CDR3 nucleotides read TGCGCCAGCAGCTTGGGAGGGCCGGGGAGCAATCAGCCCCAGCATTTT. Its protein product is CASSLGGPGSNQPQHF.

This chain uses TRBV5-6 with TRBJ2-7; a weak D match, TRBD1 (6 bases). CDR1 and CDR2 (germline): SGHDT, YYEEEE. The CDR3 is 14 amino acids. Trimming took 1 base from V and 3 from J, leaving 11 bases between them. CDR3 sequence reads: CASSLLEGGYEQYF. As DNA, the CDR3 is TGTGCCAGCAGCTTGTTAGAAGGGGGCTACGAGCAGTACTTC.

There are a few counts of this clone. The chain combines TRBV6-1 with TRBJ1-6; D remains ambiguous. Germline V CDR1 and CDR2: MNHNS, SASEGT. There are 13 residues in the CDR3. Trimming took 2 bases from V and 5 from J, leaving 4 bases between them. CDR3 amino acids: CASSEWDNSPLHF. The CDR3 DNA reads as TGTGCCAGCAGTGAATGGGATAATTCACCCCTCCACTTT.

Remarks on this clone: Other DNA sequences in this sample translate to the same CDR3. This chain joins TRBV18 and TRBJ2-5; D not certain. Germline V gives CDR1 KGHSH, CDR2 LQKENI. Trimming cost V 6 bases and J 1 base, with 6 bases left between them. There are 12 residues in the CDR3. The CDR3 is CASSPPQETQYF. The CDR3 DNA follows: TGTGCCAGCTCGCCTCCCCAAGAGACCCAGTACTTC.

The chain recombines TRBV28 with TRBJ2-1; D remains unclear. The CDR3 is 12 residues long. CDR1 MDHEN and CDR2 SYDVKM come from the germline V gene. V gave up 3 bases and J gave up 8 bases, with 8 bases separating them. As DNA, the CDR3 is TGTGCCAGCAGTTTGGGGTACCATGAGCAGTTCTTC. This translates into CASSLGYHEQFF.

V and J are TRBV6-5 and TRBJ1-1; D ambiguous. Germline CDR1 reads MNHEY; CDR2 reads SVGAGI. V was trimmed by 7 bases and J by 1 base, leaving 13 bases between them. The CDR3 is 14 residues long. The CDR3 sequence is CASTLRRPNTEAFF. The CDR3 region has the DNA TGTGCCAGCACCCTACGCCGACCGAACACTGAAGCTTTCTTT.

This clone showed up just a few times. The chain has TRBV10-3 and TRBJ2-4; maybe TRBD2 (6 bases). The CDR3 spans 14 residues. Germline V CDR1 and CDR2: ENHRY, SYGVKD. Trimming left V 2 bases short and J 7 bases short, with 12 bases between. CDR3 DNA: TGTGCCATCAGTGAGCTCGGGGGACGGAACATTCAGTACTTC. Its protein product is CAISELGGRNIQYF.

A few counts support this clone. V gene TRBV4-1 combines with J gene TRBJ1-5; D is unclear. CDR1 and CDR2 (germline): MGHRA, YSYEKL. This CDR3 is 16 amino acids long. V was clipped by 0 bases and J by 2 bases, with 11 bases between them. The CDR3 loop is CASSQDLGFGNQPQHF. For the CDR3, the DNA is TGCGCCAGCAGCCAAGATTTGGGTTTTGGCAATCAGCCCCAGCATTTT.

The J gene is TRBJ2-5, the V gene TRBV18; D perhaps matches TRBD2 (6 bases). The V and J ends lost 3 bases and 4 bases respectively, with 15 bases between them. The CDR3 is 15 amino acids. In germline, CDR1 is KGHSH, CDR2 LQKENI. The CDR3 sequence is CASSPTQGGGETQYF. The CDR3 bases are TGTGCCAGCTCACCTACCCAGGGAGGAGGAGAGACCCAGTACTTC. The whole variable domain, remainder taken from reference TRBV18 and TRBJ2-5, is NAGVMQNPRHLVRRRGQEARLRCSPMKGHSHVYWYRQLPEEGLKFMVYLQKENIIDESGMPKERFSAEFPKEGPSILRIQQVVRGDSAAYFCASSPTQGGGETQYFGPGTRLLVL.